The present T cell receptor (beta chain) was sequenced within a study of T cell clonotyping in hematopoietic cell transplantation. Profiled with immunoSEQ multiplex PCR; TCRdb holds only in-frame clones, not every one. The data contain 11,000 to 15,000 clones, about three fifths of them singletons. Sequencing used PBMCs. The sequence came from a human donor who either received an allogeneic hematopoietic cell transplant for a myeloid malignancy or was a related donor (not recorded which). Some clones in this sample may be carry-over from other donors' samples.

The CDR3 nucleotides read TGTGCCAGCACCAACTGGCAGGGGAATGAAAAACTGTTTTTT. Its translation is CASTNWQGNEKLFF. This chain connects TRBV6-6 to TRBJ1-4; perhaps TRBD1 as D (6 bases). Germline assignment: CDR1 MNHNY and CDR2 SVGAGI (reference sequence). Between the trimmed V and J ends, which lost 7 bases and 5 bases, there was a span of 14 bases. The CDR3 loop spans 14 amino acids.